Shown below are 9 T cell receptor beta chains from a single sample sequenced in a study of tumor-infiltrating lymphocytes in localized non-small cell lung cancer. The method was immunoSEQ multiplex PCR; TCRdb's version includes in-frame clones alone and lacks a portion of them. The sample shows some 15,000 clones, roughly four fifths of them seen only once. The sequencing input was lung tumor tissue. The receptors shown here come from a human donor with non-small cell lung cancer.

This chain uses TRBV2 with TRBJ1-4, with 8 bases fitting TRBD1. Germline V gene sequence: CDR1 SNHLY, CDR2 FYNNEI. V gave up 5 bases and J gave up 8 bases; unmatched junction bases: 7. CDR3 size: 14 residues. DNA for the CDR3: TGTGCCAGCAGTTCGACAGGGGCGGGGGAAAAACTGTTTTTT. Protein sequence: CASSSTGAGEKLFF.

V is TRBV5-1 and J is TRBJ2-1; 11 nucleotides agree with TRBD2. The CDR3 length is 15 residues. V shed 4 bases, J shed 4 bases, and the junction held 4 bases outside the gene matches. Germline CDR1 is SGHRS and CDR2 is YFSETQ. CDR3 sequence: CASSELAGVYNEQFF. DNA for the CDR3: TGCGCCAGCAGCGAACTAGCGGGAGTGTACAATGAGCAGTTCTTC.

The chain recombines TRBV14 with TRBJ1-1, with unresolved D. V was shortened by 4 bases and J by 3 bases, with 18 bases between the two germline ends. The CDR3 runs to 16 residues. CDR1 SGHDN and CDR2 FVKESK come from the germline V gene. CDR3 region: CASSPRRSARDTEAFF. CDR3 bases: TGTGCCAGCAGCCCGCGGAGAAGTGCGCGAGACACTGAAGCTTTCTTT.

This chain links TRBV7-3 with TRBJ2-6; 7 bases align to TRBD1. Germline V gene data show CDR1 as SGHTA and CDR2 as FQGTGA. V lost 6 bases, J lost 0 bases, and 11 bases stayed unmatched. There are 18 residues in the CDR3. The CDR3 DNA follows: TGTGCCAGCAGTTTCAGGGGGTCCGTACTCTCTGGGGCCAACGTCCTGACTTTC. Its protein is CASSFRGSVLSGANVLTF.

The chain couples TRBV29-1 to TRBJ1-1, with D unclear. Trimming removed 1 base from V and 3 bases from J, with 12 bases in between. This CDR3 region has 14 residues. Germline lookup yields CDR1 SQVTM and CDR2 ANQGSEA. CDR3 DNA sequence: TGCAGCGTTGAAGCCCCAGAGGCTTACACTGAAGCTTTCTTT. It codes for CSVEAPEAYTEAFF.

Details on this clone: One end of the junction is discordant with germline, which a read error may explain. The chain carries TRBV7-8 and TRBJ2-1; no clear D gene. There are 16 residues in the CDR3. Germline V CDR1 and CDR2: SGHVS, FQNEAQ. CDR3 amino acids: CASSLGAQRAYNEQFF. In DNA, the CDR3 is TGTGCCAGTAGCTTAGGTGCACAAAGGGCCTACAATGAGCAGTTCTTC.

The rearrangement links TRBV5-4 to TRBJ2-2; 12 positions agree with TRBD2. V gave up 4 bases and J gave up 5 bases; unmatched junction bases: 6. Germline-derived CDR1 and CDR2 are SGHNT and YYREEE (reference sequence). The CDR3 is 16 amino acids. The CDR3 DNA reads TGTGCCAGCAGCCCCACCCTAGCGGGGGGGACCGGGGAGCTGTTTTTT. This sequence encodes CASSPTLAGGTGELFF.

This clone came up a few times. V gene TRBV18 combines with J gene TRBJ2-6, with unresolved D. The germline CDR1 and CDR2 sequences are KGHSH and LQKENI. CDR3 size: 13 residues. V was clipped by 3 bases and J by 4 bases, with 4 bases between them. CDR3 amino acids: CASSPPGANVLTF. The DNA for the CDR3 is TGTGCCAGCTCACCTCCCGGGGCCAACGTCCTGACTTTC.

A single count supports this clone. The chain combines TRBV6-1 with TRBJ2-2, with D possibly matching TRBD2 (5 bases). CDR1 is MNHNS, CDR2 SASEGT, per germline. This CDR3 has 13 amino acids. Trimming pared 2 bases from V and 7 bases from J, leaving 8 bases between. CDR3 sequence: CASSETSLGELFF. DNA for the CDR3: TGTGCCAGCAGTGAAACTAGTCTCGGGGAGCTGTTTTTT.